The sequence of this T cell receptor (beta chain) was determined in a study of CD8 T cells in ankylosing spondylitis. This CDR3 is built from 14 residues. With V trimmed by 7 bases and J by 6 bases, 10 bases remained unmatched. Per the germline V gene, CDR1 is SQVTM and CDR2 is ANQGSEA. At least ten counts were recorded for this clonotype. One entry per CDR3 protein, called by TCRdb with MiXCR from the 5' RACE reads. The sample records about 160,000 distinct CDR3 sequences, about 17% being singletons. Sample: blood, either unsorted or a sorted T cell fraction (not recorded which). V gene TRBV29-1 combines with J gene TRBJ2-1; TRBD2 agrees at 9 bases. This TCR derives from a male donor with ankylosing spondylitis or in good health (not recorded which). CDR3 bases: TGCAGCGCCGGAGCGGGAGGTGTTGTCAATGAGCAGTTCTTC. It encodes CSAGAGGVVNEQFF.